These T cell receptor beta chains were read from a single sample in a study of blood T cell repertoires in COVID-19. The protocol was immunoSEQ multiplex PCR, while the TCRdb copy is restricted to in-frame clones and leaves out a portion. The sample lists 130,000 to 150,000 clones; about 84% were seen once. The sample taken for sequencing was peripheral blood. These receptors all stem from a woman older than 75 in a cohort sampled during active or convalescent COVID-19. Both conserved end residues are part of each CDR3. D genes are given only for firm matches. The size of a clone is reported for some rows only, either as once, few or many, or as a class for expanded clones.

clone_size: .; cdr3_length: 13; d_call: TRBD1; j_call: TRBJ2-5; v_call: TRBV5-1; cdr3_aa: CASSPGGAETQYF; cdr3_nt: TGCGCCAGCAGCCCAGGGGGCGCGGAGACCCAGTACTTC
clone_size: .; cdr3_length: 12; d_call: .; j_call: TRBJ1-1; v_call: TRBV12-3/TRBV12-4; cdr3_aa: CASSSRPGPAFF; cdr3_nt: TGTGCCAGCAGTTCCCGCCCTGGGCCAGCTTTCTTT
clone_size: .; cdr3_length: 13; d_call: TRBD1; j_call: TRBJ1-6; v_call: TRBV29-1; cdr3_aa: CSVGQGVNSPLHF; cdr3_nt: TGCAGCGTGGGACAGGGGGTTAATTCACCCCTCCACTTT
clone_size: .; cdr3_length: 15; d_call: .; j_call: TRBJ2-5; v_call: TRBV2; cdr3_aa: CASSEAGPVGETQYF; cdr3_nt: TGTGCCAGCAGTGAGGCGGGTCCCGTGGGGGAGACCCAGTACTTC
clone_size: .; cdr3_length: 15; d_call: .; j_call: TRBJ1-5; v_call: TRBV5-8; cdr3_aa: CASSVDRLSNQPQHF; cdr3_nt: TGTGCCAGCAGCGTTGACAGGCTTAGCAATCAGCCCCAGCATTTT
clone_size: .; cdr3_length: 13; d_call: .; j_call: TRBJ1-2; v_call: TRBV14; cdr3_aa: CASSSSINYGYTF; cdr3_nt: TGTGCCAGCAGTAGTAGTATAAACTATGGCTACACCTTC
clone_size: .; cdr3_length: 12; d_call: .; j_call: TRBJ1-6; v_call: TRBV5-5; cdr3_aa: CASSLAGSALHF; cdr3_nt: TGTGCCAGCAGCTTGGCGGGTTCGGCCCTCCACTTT
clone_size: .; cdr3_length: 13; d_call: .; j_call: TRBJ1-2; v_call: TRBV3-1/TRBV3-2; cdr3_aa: CASSAGGAYGYTF; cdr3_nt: TGTGCCAGCAGCGCGGGGGGCGCCTATGGCTACACCTTC
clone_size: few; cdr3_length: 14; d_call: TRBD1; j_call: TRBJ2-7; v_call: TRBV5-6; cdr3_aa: CASSLGQGIYEQYF; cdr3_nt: TGTGCCAGCAGCTTAGGACAGGGGATCTACGAGCAGTACTTC
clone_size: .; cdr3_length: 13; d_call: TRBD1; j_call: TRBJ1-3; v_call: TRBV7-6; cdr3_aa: CASSQGAGNTIYF; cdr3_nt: TGTGCCAGCAGCCAGGGGGCGGGAAACACCATATATTTT
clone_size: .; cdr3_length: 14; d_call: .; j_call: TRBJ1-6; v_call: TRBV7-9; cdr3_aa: CASSLTETHSPLHF; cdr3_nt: TGTGCCAGCAGCTTAACAGAAACCCATTCACCCCTCCACTTT
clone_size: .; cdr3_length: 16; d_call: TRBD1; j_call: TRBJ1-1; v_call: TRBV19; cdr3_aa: CASSIRGLTGYSEAFF; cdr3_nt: TGTGCCAGTAGTATCCGGGGACTGACAGGGTATTCTGAAGCTTTCTTT
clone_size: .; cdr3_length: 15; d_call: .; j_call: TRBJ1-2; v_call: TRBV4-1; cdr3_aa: CASTLMRGGAGGYTF; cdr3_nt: TGCGCCAGCACCCTAATGCGGGGGGGCGCCGGGGGCTACACCTTC